This TCR beta chain came from a study of CD8+ T cells in alopecia areata. The overall study: Treated patients received oral tofacitinib, 5 to 10 mg twice daily.

Extracted from the samples, RNA was reverse transcribed into cDNA to serve as the sequencing template. Libraries were prepared by immunoSEQ multiplex PCR; TCRdb keeps only in-frame clonotypes and omits some of them. The table has 120,000 or so clones, around two fifths seen once; the top ten hold over 3%. V lost 7 bases to trimming and J lost 2 bases, with 8 bases between them. The germline gives CDR1 LNHDA, CDR2 SQIVND (reference sequence). The CDR3 runs to 12 residues. The sample comprised CD4+ T cells sorted from blood. The receptor was derived from a human donor with alopecia areata. The chain is built from TRBV19 and TRBJ1-1; unclear D gene. The CDR3 DNA follows: TGTGCCAGTAAGAAGGACAACACTGAAGCTTTCTTT. It is translated as CASKKDNTEAFF.